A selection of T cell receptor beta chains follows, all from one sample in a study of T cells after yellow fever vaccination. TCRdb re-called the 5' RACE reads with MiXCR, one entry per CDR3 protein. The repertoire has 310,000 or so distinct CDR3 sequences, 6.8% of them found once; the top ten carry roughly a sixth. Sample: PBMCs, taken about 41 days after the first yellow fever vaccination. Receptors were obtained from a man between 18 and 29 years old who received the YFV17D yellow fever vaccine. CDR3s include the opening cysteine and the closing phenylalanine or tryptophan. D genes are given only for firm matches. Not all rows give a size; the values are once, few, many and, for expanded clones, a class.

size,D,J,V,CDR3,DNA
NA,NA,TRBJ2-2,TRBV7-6,CASSFNGELFF,TGTGCCAGCAGCTTTAACGGGGAGCTGTTTTTT
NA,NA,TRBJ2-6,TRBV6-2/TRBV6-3,CASSYVLSGANVLTF,TGTGCCAGCAGTTACGTGCTCTCTGGGGCCAACGTCCTGACTTTC
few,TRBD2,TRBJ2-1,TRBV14,CASSQSGGNYNEQFF,TGTGCCAGCAGCCAATCCGGGGGGAACTACAATGAGCAGTTCTTC
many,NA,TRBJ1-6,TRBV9,CASNGGQDSSPLHF,TGTGCCAGCAACGGAGGACAAGATAGTTCACCCCTCCACTTT
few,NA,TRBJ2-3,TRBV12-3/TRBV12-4,CASSFSRSTDTQYF,TGTGCCAGCAGTTTCTCCAGGAGCACAGATACGCAGTATTTT
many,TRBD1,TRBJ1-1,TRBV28,CASSTTGVGAFF,TGTGCCAGCAGCACCACAGGGGTAGGAGCTTTCTTT
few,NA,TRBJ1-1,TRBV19,CASSMRTLGTEAFF,TGTGCCAGTAGTATGAGGACGCTCGGCACTGAAGCTTTCTTT
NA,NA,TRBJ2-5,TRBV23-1,CASSQQQRQAETQYF,TGCGCCAGCAGTCAGCAGCAGCGCCAAGCAGAGACCCAGTACTTC
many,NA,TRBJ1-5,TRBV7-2,CASSLDDIQPQHF,TGTGCCAGCAGCTTAGACGATATCCAACCCCAGCATTTT
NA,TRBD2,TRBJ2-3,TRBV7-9,CASSLVRGGANTQYF,TGTGCCAGCAGCTTAGTACGGGGGGGGGCCAATACGCAGTATTTT
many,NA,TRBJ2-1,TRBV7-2,CASSLGLGGFF,TGTGCCAGCAGCTTAGGGTTGGGTGGGTTCTTC
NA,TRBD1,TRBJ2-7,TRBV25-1,CATSFGTGSYEQYF,TGTGCCACCTCATTCGGGACAGGTTCCTACGAGCAGTACTTC
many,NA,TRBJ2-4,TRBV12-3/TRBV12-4,CASSLLVKNIQYF,TGTGCCAGCAGTTTATTAGTCAAAAACATTCAGTACTTC
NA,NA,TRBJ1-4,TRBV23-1,CASSQRQEDVATNEKLFF,TGCGCCAGCAGTCAAAGGCAGGAGGACGTTGCAACTAATGAAAAACTGTTTTTT
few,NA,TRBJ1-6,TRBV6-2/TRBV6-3,CASSPTPQGSNSPLHF,TGTGCCAGCAGTCCGACTCCGCAGGGAAGCAATTCACCCCTCCACTTT
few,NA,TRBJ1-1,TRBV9,CASSVEMRGIQNTEAFF,TGTGCCAGCAGCGTAGAAATGCGGGGGATCCAGAACACTGAAGCTTTCTTT
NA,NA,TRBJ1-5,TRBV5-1,CASSPSQRYSNQPQHF,TGCGCCAGCAGCCCATCTCAGCGATATAGCAATCAGCCCCAGCATTTT
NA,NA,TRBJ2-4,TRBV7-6,CASSLVNNIQYF,TGTGCCAGCAGCTTAGTAAATAACATTCAGTACTTC
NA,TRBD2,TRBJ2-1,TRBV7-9,CASSTGTSGGHGDEQFF,TGTGCCAGCAGCACCGGGACTAGCGGGGGGCATGGGGATGAGCAGTTCTTC
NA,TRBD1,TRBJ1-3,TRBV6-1,CASRPTPGQNSGNTIYF,TGTGCCAGCAGACCTACTCCGGGACAGAACTCTGGAAACACCATATATTTT
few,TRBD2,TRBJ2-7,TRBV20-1,CSASHAGVIFHEQYF,TGCAGTGCTAGTCATGCGGGGGTAATCTTCCACGAGCAGTACTTC
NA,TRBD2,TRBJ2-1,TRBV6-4,CASSHLGGNGEQFF,TGTGCCAGCAGCCACCTGGGGGGGAATGGTGAGCAGTTCTTC
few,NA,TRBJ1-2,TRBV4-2,CASSQLGDGGFYGYTF,TGTGCCAGCAGCCAATTGGGGGACGGAGGTTTCTATGGCTACACCTTC
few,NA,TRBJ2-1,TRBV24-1,CATSEFHESEQFF,TGTGCCACCAGTGAATTTCACGAATCTGAGCAGTTCTTC
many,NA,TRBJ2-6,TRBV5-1,CASSLEGTGANVLTF,TGCGCCAGCAGCTTGGAGGGAACTGGGGCCAACGTCCTGACTTTC
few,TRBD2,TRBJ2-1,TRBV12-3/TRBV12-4,CASSSSAGPWNEQFF,TGTGCCAGCAGTTCCTCAGCGGGACCCTGGAATGAGCAGTTCTTC
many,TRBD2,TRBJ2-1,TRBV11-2,CASSSGPGLGSYNEQFF,TGTGCCAGCAGCTCCGGCCCGGGACTAGGGTCCTACAATGAGCAGTTCTTC
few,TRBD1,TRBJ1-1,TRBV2,CASTRNPGQGRTEAFF,TGTGCCAGCACACGGAACCCAGGACAGGGGAGGACTGAAGCTTTCTTT
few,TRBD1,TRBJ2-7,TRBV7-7,CASSSGQELEQYF,TGTGCCAGCAGCTCCGGACAGGAGCTCGAGCAGTACTTC
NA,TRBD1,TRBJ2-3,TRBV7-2,CASSSRSGQGGYF,TGTGCCAGCAGCTCTCGCTCGGGACAGGGGGGTTATTTT